Listed below are T cell receptor beta chains from one sample, sequenced in a study of blood T cells in healthy people across ages. Using its own MiXCR run on the 5' RACE reads, TCRdb lists one record per CDR3 protein. The table shows more than 800,000 distinct CDR3 sequences, with more than 40% occurring only once. Material: blood. Receptor source: an older woman in good health. CDR3s include the opening cysteine and the closing phenylalanine or tryptophan. The D gene is left open where the match is weak. Clone sizes are given selectively: once, few, many, or a class where the clone is expanded.

TRBV9,NA,TRBJ2-3,NA,TGTGCCAGCCGCGAAGATCCCTTCACAGATACGCAGTATTTT,CASREDPFTDTQYF
TRBV20-1,TRBD2,TRBJ2-1,NA,TGCAGTGCCCGCCAACTAGCGGCCTACAATGAGCAGTTCTTC,CSARQLAAYNEQFF
TRBV27,NA,TRBJ2-1,few,TGTGCCAGCAGTTTACTTGGACAGCTCAATGAGCAGTTCTTC,CASSLLGQLNEQFF
TRBV21-1,NA,TRBJ1-2,few,TGTGCCAGCCTAGGGGCCGGCTACACCTTC,CASLGAGYTF
TRBV15,TRBD1,TRBJ1-5,NA,TGTGCCACCAGCAGAGACAGGGGGAGAAATCAGCCCCAGCATTTT,CATSRDRGRNQPQHF
TRBV29-1,NA,TRBJ2-7,many,TGCAGCGTACTAGAGGGGTCGTACGAGCAGTACTTC,CSVLEGSYEQYF
TRBV7-2,TRBD2,TRBJ2-7,few,TGTGCCAGCAGCTTATGGGCGGGAGTCTCTAAAGAGCAGTACTTC,CASSLWAGVSKEQYF
TRBV5-5,NA,TRBJ2-4,many,TGTGCCAGCAGCCCGACATTAGCCAAAAACATTCAGTACTTC,CASSPTLAKNIQYF
TRBV5-1,NA,TRBJ1-1,few,TGCGCCAGCAGCGCGTGGACGGGAGCGAACACTGAAGCTTTCTTT,CASSAWTGANTEAFF
TRBV2,TRBD2,TRBJ2-3,NA,TGTGCCAGCAGTCACGCACTAGCGGGAGAAGTGGGAGATACGCAGTATTTT,CASSHALAGEVGDTQYF
TRBV9,NA,TRBJ2-1,few,TGTGCCAGCAGCCGACTAGATTCCCTGAACAATGAGCAGTTCTTC,CASSRLDSLNNEQFF
TRBV10-1,NA,TRBJ2-5,many,TGCGCCAGCAGTACCGGACGGGCGGAGACCCAGTACTTC,CASSTGRAETQYF
TRBV7-6,TRBD2,TRBJ2-1,once,TGTGCCAGCAGCTTAGTGGCGGGAGGTACTAGTGGTGAGCAGTTCTTC,CASSLVAGGTSGEQFF
TRBV28,NA,TRBJ2-3,NA,TGTGCCAGCAGTTTAATAGGCAGTCGCACAGATACGCAGTATTTT,CASSLIGSRTDTQYF
TRBV28,NA,TRBJ2-7,NA,TGTGCCAGCAATCCCGGGACCACAGATTACGTAAGTCAGCAGTACTTC,CASNPGTTDYVSQQYF
TRBV18,NA,TRBJ2-7,NA,TGTGCCAGCTCGGACGGACTGTCTCGACTGTACGAGCAGTACTTC,CASSDGLSRLYEQYF
TRBV4-1,NA,TRBJ2-7,NA,TGCGCCAGCAGCCAGTTGAACCTAGACACCTACGAGCAGTACTTC,CASSQLNLDTYEQYF
TRBV6-5,TRBD1,TRBJ2-1,NA,TGTGCCAGCAGTCGACCGGGACAGGTGTTCAATGAGCAGTTCTTC,CASSRPGQVFNEQFF
TRBV14,NA,TRBJ1-4,NA,TGTGCCAGCAGCCAGGTGGGAGCCGCTAATGAAAAACTGTTTTTT,CASSQVGAANEKLFF
TRBV20-1,NA,TRBJ2-1,few,TGCAGTGCTAGCGAAGGGGGGTTCCGCCTATACAATGAGCAGTTCTTC,CSASEGGFRLYNEQFF
TRBV12-3/TRBV12-4,NA,TRBJ2-7,few,TGTGCCAGCAGTTTGGACAGCAAAGACGAGCAGTACTTC,CASSLDSKDEQYF
TRBV2,NA,TRBJ2-7,NA,TGTGCCAGCATAATGGATACGGGAGCGCTCTCCTACGAGCAGTACTTC,CASIMDTGALSYEQYF
TRBV12-3/TRBV12-4,NA,TRBJ1-6,NA,TGTGCCAGCAGCCGTATGGCCCGACCCCTCCACTTT,CASSRMARPLHF
TRBV20-1,TRBD2,TRBJ2-1,NA,TGCAGTGCTAGTGGGACTAGCGGGTCCCCGTATTACAATGAGCAGTTCTTC,CSASGTSGSPYYNEQFF
TRBV7-8,NA,TRBJ2-3,few,TGTGCCAGCAGCTTATGGGCGGTTCCAACGCAGTATTTT,CASSLWAVPTQYF
TRBV6-5,NA,TRBJ2-7,NA,TGTGCCAGCAGTGACTCGAGGGACTTCGAGCAGTACTTC,CASSDSRDFEQYF
TRBV11-1,TRBD2,TRBJ2-1,many,TGTGCCACCGCTCCGAAAAGACTAGCGGGAACTCGCAATGAGCAGTTCTTC,CATAPKRLAGTRNEQFF
TRBV12-3/TRBV12-4,NA,TRBJ1-1,few,TGTGCCAGCAGTCCTCGGGGGATTGAAGCTTTCTTT,CASSPRGIEAFF
TRBV3-1,TRBD1,TRBJ1-5,few,TGTGCCAGCAGCCAACGTTCAGGGGGCCAGCCCCAGCATTTT,CASSQRSGGQPQHF
TRBV20-1,NA,TRBJ1-1,NA,TGCAGTGCTTTACCCAGGGTGGGCCTGCAAACTGAAGCTTTCTTT,CSALPRVGLQTEAFF
TRBV21-1,NA,TRBJ2-7,once,TGTGCCAGCAGCAAAGACGGGACAGGTTGTGACGAGCAGTACTTC,CASSKDGTGCDEQYF
TRBV7-2,NA,TRBJ2-5,few,TGTGCCAGCAGCTTAGGGACCTACAATGAGCAGTACTTC,CASSLGTYNEQYF
TRBV4-2,TRBD2,TRBJ2-3,NA,TGTGCCAGCAGCCAGGGGTCTAGCGGGAGGGCCCTCGCAGATACGCAGTATTTT,CASSQGSSGRALADTQYF
TRBV10-2,TRBD2,TRBJ2-7,NA,TGCGCCAGCGGCGTAAGCGGGAGTTCCTACGAGCAGTACTTC,CASGVSGSSYEQYF
TRBV4-1,TRBD2,TRBJ2-7,few,TGCGCCAGCAGCCTCCCTAGCACGGGAGGGCTCTACGAGCAGTACTTC,CASSLPSTGGLYEQYF
TRBV19,NA,TRBJ1-5,NA,TGTGCCAGTGTCGCGGGTGCGGGGGTACTCAATCAGCCCCAGCATTTT,CASVAGAGVLNQPQHF
TRBV3-1,NA,TRBJ2-6,NA,TGTGCCAGCAGCCAAGCCATTGGCGTCTCTGGGGCCAACGTCCTGACTTTC,CASSQAIGVSGANVLTF
TRBV27,TRBD2,TRBJ2-7,few,TGTGCCAGCAGTTTTCTGCGGTCGGGAGGTGTTTACGAGCAGTACTTC,CASSFLRSGGVYEQYF
TRBV10-3,NA,TRBJ1-6,NA,TGTGCCATCAGCGGACAGAGTAATTCACCCCTCCACTTT,CAISGQSNSPLHF
TRBV7-9,NA,TRBJ2-7,NA,TGTGCCACCTCCAGCTCGCACGAGCAGTACTTC,CATSSSHEQYF
TRBV29-1,TRBD1,TRBJ1-1,NA,TGCAGTGGAGGAGGGACAGGGGTTACTGAAGCTTTCTTT,CSGGGTGVTEAFF
TRBV9,NA,TRBJ1-6,few,TGTGCCAGCAGCGTAAAGTTTGATTCACCCCTCCACTTT,CASSVKFDSPLHF
TRBV27,NA,TRBJ2-3,NA,TGTGCCAGCAGTCTTCAGGGGCCAAATACGCAGTATTTT,CASSLQGPNTQYF
TRBV20-1,NA,TRBJ2-7,many,TGCAGTGCTTCCTCTAGTGCGGTCTACGAGCAGTACTTC,CSASSSAVYEQYF
TRBV12-3/TRBV12-4,NA,TRBJ1-1,NA,TGTGCCAGCAGTTTAAGGGGCAGGGGTGGTACTGAAGCTTTCTTT,CASSLRGRGGTEAFF
TRBV29-1,NA,TRBJ2-1,NA,TGCAGCGTTTTGTACAATGAGCAGTTCTTC,CSVLYNEQFF
TRBV12-3/TRBV12-4,NA,TRBJ2-5,few,TGTGCCAGCAGGGCCCGGCCATGGTGGGAGACCCAGTACTTC,CASRARPWWETQYF
TRBV28,TRBD1,TRBJ2-7,NA,TGTGCCAGCAGCCTTGAGTGGACAGGGGGCTCCTACGAGCAGTACTTC,CASSLEWTGGSYEQYF
TRBV10-3,NA,TRBJ2-6,many,TGTGCCATCAGTGAGGGGGTCTCTGGGGCCAACGTCCTGACTTTC,CAISEGVSGANVLTF
TRBV7-9,NA,TRBJ2-7,few,TGTGCCAGCAGCAATCGACAAAATCCCTACGAGCAGTACTTC,CASSNRQNPYEQYF
TRBV25-1,NA,TRBJ2-7,many,TGTGCCAGCAGTGAATATGGAAGCTCCTACGAGCAGTACTTC,CASSEYGSSYEQYF
TRBV18,NA,TRBJ1-5,NA,TGTGCCAGCGCACAGATAGGAAATCAGCCCCAGCATTTT,CASAQIGNQPQHF
TRBV4-2,TRBD2,TRBJ2-1,NA,TGTGCCAGCAGCCAAGAGACTGCGGGACTAAACAATGAGCAGTTCTTC,CASSQETAGLNNEQFF